A selection of T cell receptor beta chains follows, all from one sample in a study of beta chain features in type 1 diabetes. Clones were read by immunoSEQ multiplex PCR, and TCRdb kept only the in-frame ones, dropping some. The table has nearly 250,000 clones, 13% to 15% seen once. Sequencing input: naive CD4+ T cells from blood. All receptors come from a woman in her forties in good health. CDR3s include the opening cysteine and the closing phenylalanine or tryptophan. The D gene is left open where the match is weak. Size tells how often a clone was seen (once, few, many) or the class of an expanded clone, and some rows leave it out.

J gene: TRBJ1-1
CDR3 length: 16
clone size: few
D gene: TRBD1
V gene: TRBV29-1
CDR3 protein: CSVEDPRQGVGTEAFF
CDR3 DNA: TGCAGCGTTGAAGATCCGAGACAGGGGGTAGGGACTGAAGCTTTCTTT

J gene: TRBJ1-1
CDR3 length: 13
clone size: NA
D gene: NA
V gene: TRBV7-9
CDR3 protein: CASSASVNTEAFF
CDR3 DNA: TGTGCCAGCAGCGCTAGCGTAAACACTGAAGCTTTCTTT

J gene: TRBJ2-1
CDR3 length: 14
clone size: NA
D gene: TRBD2
V gene: TRBV7-6
CDR3 protein: CASRAGGGYNEQFF
CDR3 DNA: TGTGCCAGCAGAGCGGGGGGCGGCTACAATGAGCAGTTCTTC

J gene: TRBJ1-1
CDR3 length: 15
clone size: few
D gene: NA
V gene: TRBV28
CDR3 protein: CASSLRGTANTEAFF
CDR3 DNA: TGTGCCAGCAGTTTAAGGGGGACCGCGAACACTGAAGCTTTCTTT

J gene: TRBJ2-7
CDR3 length: 14
clone size: few
D gene: NA
V gene: TRBV7-2
CDR3 protein: CASSPLSGNHEQYF
CDR3 DNA: TGTGCCAGCAGCCCCCTATCAGGGAACCACGAGCAGTACTTC

J gene: TRBJ2-5
CDR3 length: 16
clone size: few
D gene: TRBD2
V gene: TRBV4-1
CDR3 protein: CASSHLAGGSQETQYF
CDR3 DNA: TGCGCCAGCAGCCATCTAGCGGGGGGCAGCCAGGAGACCCAGTACTTC

J gene: TRBJ2-5
CDR3 length: 16
clone size: few
D gene: TRBD1
V gene: TRBV4-1
CDR3 protein: CASSQAQGAAQETQYF
CDR3 DNA: TGCGCCAGCAGCCAGGCGCAGGGGGCCGCTCAAGAGACCCAGTACTTC

J gene: TRBJ2-1
CDR3 length: 14
clone size: few
D gene: TRBD2
V gene: TRBV19
CDR3 protein: CASNKRGTYNEQFF
CDR3 DNA: TGTGCCAGTAATAAGCGGGGGACCTACAATGAGCAGTTCTTC

J gene: TRBJ2-4
CDR3 length: 14
clone size: NA
D gene: NA
V gene: TRBV7-9
CDR3 protein: CASSSGQNKNIQYF
CDR3 DNA: TGTGCCAGCAGCTCCGGACAGAACAAAAACATTCAGTACTTC

J gene: TRBJ2-6
CDR3 length: 17
clone size: few
D gene: NA
V gene: TRBV4-3
CDR3 protein: CASSQEVGSSGANVLTF
CDR3 DNA: TGCGCCAGCAGCCAAGAAGTAGGGAGCTCTGGGGCCAACGTCCTGACTTTC

J gene: TRBJ2-7
CDR3 length: 15
clone size: NA
D gene: NA
V gene: TRBV7-2
CDR3 protein: CASSLAWGSGYEQYF
CDR3 DNA: TGTGCCAGCAGCTTAGCTTGGGGTAGCGGCTACGAGCAGTACTTC

J gene: TRBJ2-5
CDR3 length: 13
clone size: NA
D gene: NA
V gene: TRBV25-1
CDR3 protein: CASSPRVQETQYF
CDR3 DNA: TGTGCCAGCAGTCCCAGGGTTCAAGAGACCCAGTACTTC

J gene: TRBJ1-4
CDR3 length: 14
clone size: few
D gene: TRBD1
V gene: TRBV7-2
CDR3 protein: CASSPDRGNEKLFF
CDR3 DNA: TGTGCCAGCAGCCCGGACAGGGGTAATGAAAAACTGTTTTTT

J gene: TRBJ1-2
CDR3 length: 14
clone size: few
D gene: NA
V gene: TRBV2
CDR3 protein: CASRVQGFNYGYTF
CDR3 DNA: TGTGCCAGCAGAGTCCAGGGCTTCAACTATGGCTACACCTTC

J gene: TRBJ2-1
CDR3 length: 12
clone size: few
D gene: TRBD2
V gene: TRBV10-3
CDR3 protein: CALSGAGNEQFF
CDR3 DNA: TGTGCCCTGAGCGGGGCCGGGAATGAGCAGTTCTTC

J gene: TRBJ2-3
CDR3 length: 14
clone size: few
D gene: NA
V gene: TRBV11-2
CDR3 protein: CASSPGTFTDTQYF
CDR3 DNA: TGTGCCAGCAGCCCTGGGACTTTCACAGATACGCAGTATTTT

J gene: TRBJ1-6
CDR3 length: 15
clone size: NA
D gene: NA
V gene: TRBV18
CDR3 protein: CASSPLGGPESPLHF
CDR3 DNA: TGTGCCAGCTCACCACTCGGGGGGCCAGAATCACCCCTCCACTTT

J gene: TRBJ2-7
CDR3 length: 14
clone size: NA
D gene: TRBD1
V gene: TRBV6-5
CDR3 protein: CASSLRQGAYEQYF
CDR3 DNA: TGTGCCAGCAGTTTGCGACAGGGGGCATACGAGCAGTACTTC

J gene: TRBJ2-3
CDR3 length: 17
clone size: NA
D gene: TRBD2
V gene: TRBV5-6
CDR3 protein: CASSKGLAGVLPDTQYF
CDR3 DNA: TGTGCCAGCAGCAAGGGACTAGCGGGGGTACTCCCAGATACGCAGTATTTT

J gene: TRBJ2-2
CDR3 length: 15
clone size: few
D gene: TRBD1
V gene: TRBV5-6
CDR3 protein: CASSAPGQGTGELFF
CDR3 DNA: TGTGCCAGCAGCGCACCGGGACAGGGGACCGGGGAGCTGTTTTTT

J gene: TRBJ1-5
CDR3 length: 15
clone size: NA
D gene: NA
V gene: TRBV7-2
CDR3 protein: CASSPDRNSNQPQHF
CDR3 DNA: TGTGCCAGCAGCCCTGACAGGAATAGCAATCAGCCCCAGCATTTT

J gene: TRBJ2-3
CDR3 length: 14
clone size: NA
D gene: TRBD1
V gene: TRBV7-9
CDR3 protein: CASSFGQGGDTQYF
CDR3 DNA: TGTGCCAGCAGCTTCGGACAGGGGGGAGATACGCAGTATTTT

J gene: TRBJ2-1
CDR3 length: 15
clone size: few
D gene: TRBD2
V gene: TRBV5-6
CDR3 protein: CASSWGLAGPNEQFF
CDR3 DNA: TGTGCCAGCAGCTGGGGACTAGCGGGGCCCAATGAGCAGTTCTTC

J gene: TRBJ2-5
CDR3 length: 14
clone size: NA
D gene: TRBD1
V gene: TRBV9
CDR3 protein: CASSARQGAETQYF
CDR3 DNA: TGTGCCAGCAGCGCCCGACAGGGAGCCGAGACCCAGTACTTC

J gene: TRBJ2-2
CDR3 length: 15
clone size: few
D gene: TRBD1
V gene: TRBV5-1
CDR3 protein: CASSFRQGDTGELFF
CDR3 DNA: TGCGCCAGCAGCTTTCGACAGGGGGACACCGGGGAGCTGTTTTTT

J gene: TRBJ2-5
CDR3 length: 14
clone size: NA
D gene: TRBD1
V gene: TRBV2
CDR3 protein: CASSEITGGETQYF
CDR3 DNA: TGTGCCAGCAGTGAAATAACAGGGGGCGAGACCCAGTACTTC

J gene: TRBJ2-3
CDR3 length: 12
clone size: few
D gene: NA
V gene: TRBV19
CDR3 protein: CASSRESDTQYF
CDR3 DNA: TGTGCCAGTAGTCGAGAATCAGATACGCAGTATTTT

J gene: TRBJ1-2
CDR3 length: 12
clone size: NA
D gene: NA
V gene: TRBV2
CDR3 protein: CASSERVSGYTF
CDR3 DNA: TGTGCCAGCAGTGAGAGGGTATCTGGCTACACCTTC

J gene: TRBJ2-7
CDR3 length: 15
clone size: NA
D gene: TRBD2
V gene: TRBV4-1
CDR3 protein: CASSHPGLGSYEQYF
CDR3 DNA: TGCGCCAGCAGCCATCCCGGACTAGGGTCCTACGAGCAGTACTTC

J gene: TRBJ1-5
CDR3 length: 14
clone size: NA
D gene: TRBD1
V gene: TRBV2
CDR3 protein: CASSRRTGVGPQHF
CDR3 DNA: TGTGCCAGCAGCCGGAGGACAGGGGTCGGGCCCCAGCATTTT

J gene: TRBJ1-1
CDR3 length: 12
clone size: few
D gene: NA
V gene: TRBV29-1
CDR3 protein: CSVDRGNTEAFF
CDR3 DNA: TGCAGCGTTGATAGGGGGAACACTGAAGCTTTCTTT

J gene: TRBJ2-3
CDR3 length: 13
clone size: NA
D gene: NA
V gene: TRBV5-1
CDR3 protein: CASSLSGQTTQYF
CDR3 DNA: TGCGCCAGCAGCTTGTCAGGGCAGACTACGCAGTATTTT

J gene: TRBJ2-5
CDR3 length: 13
clone size: NA
D gene: NA
V gene: TRBV6-5
CDR3 protein: CASSRHRQETQYF
CDR3 DNA: TGTGCCAGCAGTCGACACCGCCAAGAGACCCAGTACTTC

J gene: TRBJ1-4
CDR3 length: 14
clone size: NA
D gene: NA
V gene: TRBV5-4
CDR3 protein: CASSSGSTNEKLFF
CDR3 DNA: TGTGCCAGCAGTTCAGGGTCAACTAATGAAAAACTGTTTTTT

J gene: TRBJ2-7
CDR3 length: 12
clone size: NA
D gene: TRBD1
V gene: TRBV11-2
CDR3 protein: CASSEQGDEQYF
CDR3 DNA: TGTGCCAGCAGCGAACAGGGGGATGAGCAGTACTTC

J gene: TRBJ2-7
CDR3 length: 16
clone size: few
D gene: TRBD2
V gene: TRBV6-5
CDR3 protein: CASSSTGLAGGESEYF
CDR3 DNA: TGTGCCAGCAGTTCCACCGGACTAGCGGGGGGGGAGAGTGAGTACTTC

J gene: TRBJ1-1
CDR3 length: 14
clone size: few
D gene: NA
V gene: TRBV7-2
CDR3 protein: CASSLGGPNTEAFF
CDR3 DNA: TGTGCCAGCAGCTTAGGGGGGCCGAACACTGAAGCTTTCTTT

J gene: TRBJ1-3
CDR3 length: 14
clone size: NA
D gene: NA
V gene: TRBV4-1
CDR3 protein: CASSQPPRGNTIYF
CDR3 DNA: TGCGCCAGCAGCCAACCTCCGCGGGGAAACACCATATATTTT

J gene: TRBJ1-6
CDR3 length: 15
clone size: few
D gene: NA
V gene: TRBV27
CDR3 protein: CASRLDSSYNSPLHF
CDR3 DNA: TGTGCCAGCAGACTGGACAGCTCCTATAATTCACCCCTCCACTTT

J gene: TRBJ1-2
CDR3 length: 11
clone size: NA
D gene: NA
V gene: TRBV20-1
CDR3 protein: CSASYGYGYTF
CDR3 DNA: TGCAGTGCCTCGTACGGTTATGGCTACACCTTC

J gene: TRBJ2-3
CDR3 length: 15
clone size: NA
D gene: TRBD2
V gene: TRBV18
CDR3 protein: CASSTRLAGADTQYF
CDR3 DNA: TGTGCCAGCTCAACCCGACTAGCGGGGGCGGATACGCAGTATTTT

J gene: TRBJ1-1
CDR3 length: 14
clone size: NA
D gene: TRBD1
V gene: TRBV6-5
CDR3 protein: CASSLTGSNTEAFF
CDR3 DNA: TGTGCCAGCAGTTTGACAGGGTCCAACACTGAAGCTTTCTTT